One and the same sample provided the 15 T cell receptor delta chains below, sequenced in a study of delta chains in infants with herpesvirus infections. Gamma-chain- and delta-chain-specific primers converted PBMC RNA into TCR cDNA. TCRdb re-called the RT-PCR reads with CATT. The table records approximately 960 delta-chain clones, around 29% of them present only once. The sequencing here drew on peripheral blood, taken at time point 2 of longitudinal follow-up. These receptors came from a human donor who was a Ugandan infant, either HIV-exposed or HIV-unexposed (not recorded which).

The J gene is TRDJ1, the V gene TRAV23/DV6, with 9 nucleotides matching TRDD3. This CDR3 is built from 21 residues. In germline, CDR1 is NTAFDY, CDR2 IRPDVSE (reference sequence). The CDR3 DNA reads as TGTGCCTTTATTTGGGCCCATGGTTCACTTCTGGGGGATGAGGACACCGATAAACTCATCTTT. Translation: CAFIWAHGSLLGDEDTDKLIF.

Relative to its sample, this clone is large. Distinct nucleotide sequences in the sample also encode this CDR3. The CDR3 spells CALGELELLILGDGTLTAQLFF. Here the CDR3 DNA reads TGTGCTCTTGGGGAACTTGAACTTCTTATCCTGGGGGATGGAACTTTGACAGCACAACTCTTCTTT. The rearrangement links TRDV1 to TRDJ2; 9 bases map to TRDD3. With V trimmed by 0 bases and J by 0 bases, 17 bases remained unmatched. CDR1 TSWWSYY and CDR2 QGS come from the germline V gene. CDR3 length equals 22 residues.

This clone is labeled large. At the DNA level, this CDR3 is encoded by other sequences in the same sample as well. The genes are TRDV1 and TRDJ1, with 9 bases identical to TRDD3. This CDR3 region has 20 residues. In germline, CDR1 is TSWWSYY, CDR2 QGS. J gave up 5 bases and V 0 bases, and 19 bases lay outside the gene matches. DNA of the CDR3: TGTGCTCTTGGGGAACTTGTCGGGGCCTACTGGGGGACCGTAGGAGATAAACTCATCTTT. Amino acids: CALGELVGAYWGTVGDKLIF.

This clone counts as hyperexpanded. The chain has TRDV1 and TRDJ1; 8 bases are a match to TRDD3. The CDR3 has 25 amino acids. After removal of 2 bases from V and 0 bases from J, the junction contained 32 bases not matched to a gene. CDR1 is TSWWSYY, CDR2 QGS, per germline. CDR3 region: CALGEERDILQTLVLGVMYTDKLIF. The CDR3 DNA reads as TGTGCTCTTGGGGAAGAGAGAGACATCCTTCAAACTCTGGTACTGGGGGTAATGTACACCGATAAACTCATCTTT.

This clone is judged medium-sized. The J gene is TRDJ3, the V gene TRDV2, with 10 nucleotides matching TRDD3. CDR3 length: 21 residues. Looked up from germline, CDR1 is GEAIGNYY and CDR2 is EKD. Trimming took 3 bases from V and 0 from J; bases not matched to a gene: 13. The CDR3 region is CACDHTTTGGLSSWDTRQMFF. The DNA for the CDR3 is TGTGCCTGTGACCACACCACTACTGGGGGATTGAGCTCCTGGGACACCCGACAGATGTTTTTC.

As regards this clone: Given a much more abundant clone one base away, this may be a read error. This chain links TRDV1 with TRDJ2, with D perhaps matching TRDD3 (6 bases). V was cut by 4 bases and J by 2 bases, with 20 bases left in between. CDR1 and CDR2 (germline): TSWWSYY, QGS. This CDR3 has 18 amino acids. The CDR3 nucleotides are TGTGCTCTTGGGGGGAGAGCCTTAGGCGGGGGATTGACAGCACAACTCTTCTTT. Translated, it gives CALGGRALGGGLTAQLFF.

In its sample, this clone ranks as large. The rearrangement uses TRDV1 and TRDJ3, with TRDD3 identical over 9 bases. Per germline, CDR1 TSWWSYY and CDR2 QGS. The CDR3 spans 19 residues. V was clipped by 9 bases and J by 0 bases; unmatched bases: 12. CDR3 bases: TGTGCTCTCGATAACCCGTACTGGGGGACCTCCTGGGACACCCGACAGATGTTTTTC. Amino acid sequence: CALDNPYWGTSWDTRQMFF.

This clone counts as large. The V and J genes are TRDV2 and TRDJ3, with D maybe TRDD3 (5 bases). The germline V gene encodes CDR1 GEAIGNYY and CDR2 EKD. The V end lost 3 bases, the J end lost 0 bases, and 17 bases lay between the germline ends. The CDR3 is 19 amino acids. The CDR3 is CACDYTDPQSSWDTRQMFF. CDR3 in DNA: TGTGCCTGTGACTATACGGATCCCCAAAGCTCCTGGGACACCCGACAGATGTTTTTC.

About this clone itself: This may stem from a read error, because a much larger clone lies one nucleotide away. The chain combines TRDV1 with TRDJ1; 12 bases agree with TRDD3. Trimming cost V 6 bases and J 3 bases; bases outside gene matches: 26. The CDR3 length is 22 residues. Looked up from germline, CDR1 is TSWWSYY and CDR2 is QGS. The CDR3 DNA is TGTGCTCTTGGTAAAAAATGTCCGCCCCCACTGGGGGATACTCGGTACGCCGATAAACTCATCTTT. Translating it yields CALGKKCPPPLGDTRYADKLIF.

V is TRDV2 and J is TRDJ3, with 13 nucleotides matching TRDD3. The V and J ends lost 0 bases and 0 bases, in that order; junction bases with no gene match: 10. This CDR3 comprises 22 residues. The germline V gene encodes CDR1 GEAIGNYY and CDR2 EKD. The CDR3 here is CACDTLPTGGYARSWDTRQMFF. The CDR3 DNA follows: TGTGCCTGTGACACCCTTCCTACTGGGGGATACGCACGCTCCTGGGACACCCGACAGATGTTTTTC.

By its share, this clone is medium-sized. V is TRDV1 and J is TRDJ1; 10 nucleotides agree with TRDD3. Germline V gene data show CDR1 as TSWWSYY and CDR2 as QGS. The J segment lost 4 bases and the V segment lost 4 bases, leaving 12 bases of the junction unmatched. The CDR3 runs to 17 residues. CDR3 DNA: TGTGCTCTTGGGGTCCCTGGCGACTGGGGGATTTACGATAAACTCATCTTT. This sequence encodes CALGVPGDWGIYDKLIF.

This clone is categorized as large (0.1 to 1%). Other DNA sequences in this specimen translate into the identical CDR3. The V call is TRDV3, the J call TRDJ4; 13 bases line up with TRDD3. Germline CDR1 TVYSNPD, CDR2 GDNSRS (reference sequence). The CDR3 length is 17 residues. The trim removed 3 bases at V and 5 bases at J, leaving 18 bases unmatched. As DNA, the CDR3 is TGTGCCTTGACTCCGGTACTGGGGGATACGGAGGTTGGGCCCCTGATCTTT. Protein sequence: CALTPVLGDTEVGPLIF. The entire variable domain, with the rest obtained from reference TRDV3 and TRDJ4, is as follows: CDKVTQSSPDQTVASGSEVVLLCTYDTVYSNPDLFWYRIRPDYSFQFVFYGDNSRSEGADFTQGRFSVKHILTQKAFHLVISPVRTEDSATYYCALTPVLGDTEVGPLIFGKGTYLEVQQ.

Worth noting for this clone: A much larger clone differs from this one at a single base, so this may be a read error. The rearrangement joins TRDV2 to TRDJ1, with a weak D call TRDD3 (6 bases). The V end lost 2 bases, the J end lost 4 bases, and 10 bases lay between the germline ends. Germline V gene sequence: CDR1 GEAIGNYY, CDR2 EKD. The CDR3 is 13 residues long. CDR3 nucleotide sequence: TGTGCCTGTGACAGCCTGGGGAGCGATAAACTCATCTTT. This sequence encodes CACDSLGSDKLIF.

This clone turned up a few times. The chain joins TRDV1 to TRDJ1; D is possibly TRDD3 (5 bases). This CDR3 region has 19 residues. Germline values: CDR1 TSWWSYY, CDR2 QGS. V lost 0 bases, J lost 0 bases, and 20 bases lay in between. Here the CDR3 DNA reads TGTGCTCTTGGGGAACTACTTACCGGGCGGGGGGGGTACACCGATAAACTCATCTTT. Its protein product is CALGELLTGRGGYTDKLIF.

This clone was seen a few times. The called J gene is TRDJ2, whereas the V gene has no call. This CDR3 has 10 residues. The CDR3 DNA follows: TGTAGTGCTTTGACAGCACAACTCTTCTTT. Amino acids: CSALTAQLFF.